Listed here are 18 T cell receptor beta chains from one sample, sequenced in a study of T cells in women clearing cervical HPV infection. The table came from immunoSEQ multiplex PCR; TCRdb's copy has only in-frame clones and leaves some out. Its table lists fewer than 30,000 clones. Sequenced: blood buffy coat. The receptors stem from a woman between 18 and 70 years old with a cervical HPV16 infection that either progressed to CIN3+ or cleared (not recorded which).

To note about this clone: The read ends 3 residues early relative to the CDR3; the germline J gene fills the gap. This chain joins TRBV19 and TRBJ1-2, with D perhaps TRBD1 (5 bases). The germline V gene has CDR1 LNHDA and CDR2 SQIVND (reference sequence). This CDR3 is built from 14 residues. Partial CDR3 DNA: TGTGCCAGTAGTATTCAGGGCCACTCCTACGAC. It translates to CASSIQGHSYD. In full, the CDR3 reads CASSIQGHSYDYTF.

As concerns this clone: The read is 3 residues too short to cover the CDR3 end, so that end is filled in from the germline J gene. This sequence joins TRBV29-1 and TRBJ2-7, with 9 bases fitting TRBD1. Germline-derived CDR1 and CDR2 are SQVTM and ANQGSEA. CDR3 size: 16 residues. Trimming took 2 bases from V and 4 from J; bases not matched to a gene: 12. The CDR3 bases that were read are TGCAGCGTTGAATCTCCCGGGACAGGGTATAGGTACGAG. It yields the protein CSVESPGTGYRYE. The full-length CDR3 reads as CSVESPGTGYRYEQYF.

As to this clone: The CDR3 end is not reached by the read, which stops 3 residues before it; the germline J gene fills it in. The chain recombines TRBV20-1 with TRBJ2-5, with 12 bases that match TRBD2. The CDR3 has 17 residues. Trimming at V came to 3 bases and at J to 4 bases, leaving 12 bases not matched to a gene. The germline CDR1 and CDR2 sequences are DFQATT and SNEGSKA (reference sequence). This CDR3 reads CSARSLAGGTLAETQYF. CDR3 DNA (partial): TGCAGTGCTAGGTCACTAGCGGGGGGCACCCTGGCAGAGACC.

On this clone itself: Read sequence stops 3 residues before the CDR3 end, and the germline J gene provides the missing end. V gene TRBV19 combines with J gene TRBJ1-2; the match to TRBD1 covers 8 bases. The CDR3 consists of 17 residues. Germline CDR1 is LNHDA and CDR2 is SQIVND (reference sequence). V was pared by 0 bases and J by 4 bases, with 10 bases of the junction left unmatched. CDR3 residues: CASSIEYWDRRSYGYTF. The sequenced CDR3 bases are TGTGCCAGTAGTATAGAATACTGGGACAGGAGATCCTATGGC.

CDR3 amino acids: CASSFLTSNTGELFF. CDR3 DNA (partial): TGTGCCAGCAGCTTTCTCACTTCGAACACCGGGGAG. V gene TRBV5-6 combines with J gene TRBJ2-2; D ambiguous. The read ends 3 residues shy of where the CDR3 ends; the end is completed using the germline J gene. Germline CDR1 SGHDT, CDR2 YYEEEE. V shed 2 bases and J shed 0 bases, with 8 bases lying between them. This CDR3 region has 15 residues. The variable domain in full, with the rest retrieved from reference TRBV5-6 and TRBJ2-2, is DAGVTQSPTHLIKTRGQQVTLRCSPKSGHDTVSWYQQALGQGPQFIFQYYEEEERQRGNFPDRFSGHQFPNYSSELNVNALLLGDSALYLCASSFLTSNTGELFFGEGSRLTVL.

Points on this clone: At one end, the junction sequence differs from germline, possibly due to a read error. The CDR3 is cut off 3 residues early in the read; its end comes from the germline J gene. The rearrangement links TRBV29-1 to TRBJ2-1; TRBD1 agrees at 10 bases. Germline CDR1 SQVTM, CDR2 ANQGSEA. This CDR3 is 14 amino acids long. CDR3 protein: CSVEGTGVRNEQFF. The DNA read from the CDR3 is TGCAGCGTCGAAGGGACAGGGGTTCGGAATGAG.

Worth noting for this clone: The CDR3 end is not reached by the read, which stops 3 residues before it; the germline J gene fills it in. V usage is TRBV7-3 and J usage is TRBJ2-2; unclear D gene. CDR3 size: 16 residues. Between the trimmed V and J ends, which lost 0 bases and 1 base, there was a span of 9 bases. Germline CDR1 SGHTA, CDR2 FQGTGA. CDR3 bases read: TGTGCCAGCAGCTTAACGCGGCCCATGAACACCGGGGAG. It encodes CASSLTRPMNTGE. The full CDR3 reads CASSLTRPMNTGELFF.

CDR3 protein: CSARRRGIDGYTF. The part of the CDR3 DNA that was read is TGCAGTGCTAGGCGCAGGGGAATTGATGGC. J is TRBJ1-2 and V is TRBV20-1; tentative D call: TRBD1 (6 bases). Read sequence stops 3 residues before the CDR3 end, and the germline J gene provides the missing end. Germline V gene sequence: CDR1 DFQATT, CDR2 SNEGSKA (reference sequence). V was clipped by 3 bases and J by 6 bases, with 14 bases between them. CDR3 length: 13 amino acids.

For this clone: The DNA ends 3 residues before the CDR3 does, and the rest of the CDR3 is filled in from the germline J gene. V is TRBV5-1 and J is TRBJ1-1; D not resolved. The CDR3 covers 13 residues. Germline CDR1 and CDR2: SGHRS and YFSETQ. The CDR3 sequence is CASSLGKSEQAFF. The covered CDR3 bases are TGCGCCAGCAGCTTAGGAAAGAGCGAACAA.

For this clone: The missing CDR3 end, 3 residues past where the read stops, is filled in from the germline J gene. The chain couples TRBV6-1 to TRBJ2-3; D remains unclear. Germline lookup yields CDR1 MNHNS and CDR2 SASEGT. CDR3 length: 12 residues. CDR3 bases read: TGTGCCAGCAGTGAAGCCCCCCTTCCG. Translation gives CASSEAPLP. The complete CDR3 protein is CASSEAPLPQYF.

Concerning this clone itself: Read sequence stops 3 residues before the CDR3 end, and the germline J gene provides the missing end. The rearrangement links TRBV7-6 to TRBJ2-1; 7 bases are shared with TRBD2. Germline CDR1 reads SGHVS; CDR2 reads FNYEAQ. The CDR3 length is 14 residues. With 8 bases clipped from V and 1 base from J, the junction kept 5 bases outside the gene matches. Incomplete CDR3 DNA: TGTGCCAGCGACCCGGGGGGTTCCTACAATGAG. Encoded protein: CASDPGGSYNE. The full-length CDR3 reads as CASDPGGSYNEQFF. Full variable domain (outside the CDR3, taken from reference TRBV7-6 and TRBJ2-1): GAGVSQSPRYKVTKRGQDVALRCDPISGHVSLYWYRQALGQGPEFLTYFNYEAQQDKSGLPNDRFSAERPEGSISTLTIQRTEQRDSAMYRCASDPGGSYNEQFFGPGTRLTVL.

Turning to this clone: The read falls 3 residues short of the CDR3 end, and the missing part is taken from the germline J gene. V is TRBV18 and J is TRBJ2-4; 7 positions match TRBD2. The CDR3 runs to 15 residues. CDR1 is KGHSH and CDR2 is LQKENI in the germline V gene. The CDR3 is CASSSDPFTTGGQYF. The DNA read from the CDR3 is TGTGCCAGCTCTTCTGACCCTTTTACGACGGGGGGT.

A remark on this clone: The read comes to an end 3 residues before the CDR3 does, leaving the germline J gene to fill in the end. The chain employs TRBV30 and TRBJ1-6, with TRBD1 identical over 7 bases. This CDR3 is 14 amino acids long. Germline CDR1 reads GTSNPN; CDR2 reads SVGIG (reference sequence). V was clipped by 1 base and J by 12 bases; unmatched bases: 9. CDR3 sequence reads: CAWSDGTAARPLHF. Incomplete CDR3 DNA: TGTGCCTGGAGTGACGGGACAGCCGCCCGACCC.

With regard to this clone: The CDR3 end falls 3 residues outside the read, so it is completed with the germline J gene. The sample contains more than one DNA sequence encoding this CDR3. This chain uses TRBV20-1 with TRBJ2-5, with TRBD2 matching 11 bases. Trimming at V came to 6 bases and at J to 5 bases, leaving 8 bases not matched to a gene. CDR1 and CDR2 (germline): DFQATT, SNEGSKA (reference sequence). The CDR3 is made up of 14 amino acids. The part of the CDR3 DNA that was read is TGCAGTGCCCTTCTAGCGGGAGGAGCCGAGACC. This codes for CSALLAGGAET. The whole CDR3 region reads CSALLAGGAETQYF.

A note on this clone: The CDR3 extends 3 residues past the end of the read, so its final part is completed from the germline J gene. J is TRBJ2-7 and V is TRBV6-1; unclear D gene. V was pared by 0 bases and J by 2 bases, with 8 bases between. This CDR3 spans 14 amino acids. Germline V lookup: CDR1 MNHNS, CDR2 SASEGT. The DNA read from the CDR3 is TGTGCCAGCAGTGAAGCGCACAGAACCTACGAG. It specifies CASSEAHRTYE. The full CDR3 is CASSEAHRTYEQYF.

Turning to this clone: The CDR3 is cut off 3 residues early in the read; its end comes from the germline J gene. V is TRBV7-9 and J is TRBJ2-3, with D perhaps TRBD1 or TRBD2 (5 bases each). The CDR3 covers 15 residues. Germline lookup yields CDR1 SEHNR and CDR2 FQNEAQ (reference sequence). The V end lost 7 bases, the J end lost 4 bases, and 18 bases lay between the germline ends. This chain's CDR3 is CASTPERGASDTQYF. Incomplete CDR3 DNA: TGTGCCAGCACCCCAGAGAGGGGCGCGTCAGATACG.

With regard to this clone: Read sequence stops 3 residues before the CDR3 end, and the germline J gene provides the missing end. The chain is built from TRBV13 and TRBJ1-3; no reliable D call. Germline CDR1 and CDR2: PRHDT and FYEKMQ (reference sequence). The CDR3 consists of 15 residues. V lost 2 bases to trimming and J lost 4 bases, with 12 bases between them. The covered CDR3 bases are TGTGCCAGCAGCTTAATGGCGCTAGCCGGAAACACC. It codes for CASSLMALAGNT. The CDR3 as a whole reads CASSLMALAGNTIYF.

As regards this clone: The read ends 3 residues shy of where the CDR3 ends; the end is completed using the germline J gene. This chain links TRBV7-3 with TRBJ2-3, with 7 bases that match TRBD2. The CDR3 runs 14 residues. Germline loops: CDR1 SGHTA, CDR2 FQGTGA. The CDR3 bases that were read are TGTGCCAGCAGCTTAGGGGGGGGGACGGAGACG. Its protein product is CASSLGGGTET. In full, the CDR3 reads CASSLGGGTETQYF.